The clone carrying this T cell receptor beta chain was seen repeatedly, ten times or more. The data are from a study of blood T cell repertoires in COVID-19. Study-wide background: The United States, Italy and Spain provided the acute and convalescent COVID-19 samples. Sources were T cells, B-cell-depleted T cells, or PBMCs; the material itself was cDNA or gDNA.

As processed by the authors: How many nucleated cells were present was estimated from reference gene primer amplification. Sequencing was performed with immunoSEQ multiplex PCR; in TCRdb, only in-frame clones are kept and a portion is missing. That table is the source of V, J and clone size, and D and trimming were worked out from the DNA. The sample consists of about 160,000 clones, around 89% of them appearing once. Germline CDR1 and CDR2: SGHDN and FVKESK. This CDR3 spans 14 amino acids. Trimming cost V 6 bases and J 1 base; bases outside gene matches: 2. The clonotype was recovered from a man aged 60 to 69 with acute or convalescent COVID-19. The V and J genes are TRBV14 and TRBJ1-4, with TRBD1 matching 7 bases. The sequencing sample was made of peripheral blood. The CDR3 protein is CASSHRGTNEKLFF. The CDR3 region has the DNA TGTGCCAGCAGTCACAGGGGAACTAATGAAAAACTGTTTTTT.